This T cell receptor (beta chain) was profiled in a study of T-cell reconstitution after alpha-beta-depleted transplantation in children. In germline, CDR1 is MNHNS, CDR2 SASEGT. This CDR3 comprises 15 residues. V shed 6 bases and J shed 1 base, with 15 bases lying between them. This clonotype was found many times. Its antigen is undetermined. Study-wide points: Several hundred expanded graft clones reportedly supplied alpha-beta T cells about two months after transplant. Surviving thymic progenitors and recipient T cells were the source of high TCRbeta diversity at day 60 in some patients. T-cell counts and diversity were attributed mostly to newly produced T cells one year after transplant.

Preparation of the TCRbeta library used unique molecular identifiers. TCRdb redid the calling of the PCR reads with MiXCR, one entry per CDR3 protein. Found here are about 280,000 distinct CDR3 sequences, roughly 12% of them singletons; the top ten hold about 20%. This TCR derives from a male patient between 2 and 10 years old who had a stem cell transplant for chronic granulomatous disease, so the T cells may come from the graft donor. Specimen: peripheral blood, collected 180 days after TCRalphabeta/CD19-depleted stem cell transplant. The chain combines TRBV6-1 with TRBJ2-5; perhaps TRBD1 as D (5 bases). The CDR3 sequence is CASSFLDRLQETQYF. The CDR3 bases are TGTGCCAGCAGCTTCCTTGACAGACTCCAAGAGACCCAGTACTTC.